The clone carrying this TCR beta chain has ten or more counts. Unique molecular identifiers featured in how the TCRbeta library was prepared. Each CDR3 protein gets one entry after TCRdb re-called the PCR reads with MiXCR. The sample has roughly 500,000 distinct CDR3 sequences; approximately 12% are singletons. This sample is drawn from a study of T-cell reconstitution after alpha-beta-depleted transplantation in children. The receptor was isolated from a human donor who donated a stem cell graft to a child with combined immunodeficiency. The starting material was PBMCs from the stem cell graft donor, obtained from the stem cell graft.

The CDR3 sequence is CATSRDGGRTPYGYTF. The CDR3 DNA follows: TGTGCCACCAGCAGAGATGGGGGGAGGACACCCTATGGCTACACCTTC. The gene calls are TRBV15 and TRBJ1-2, with a tentative D call TRBD1 (5 bases). V was cut by 0 bases and J by 4 bases, with 15 bases left in between. The V gene's germline CDR1 is LNHNV and CDR2 YYDKDF (reference sequence). The CDR3 loop spans 16 amino acids. The whole variable domain, remainder taken from reference TRBV15 and TRBJ1-2, is DAMVIQNPRYQVTQFGKPVTLSCSQTLNHNVMYWYQQKSSQAPKLLFHYYDKDFNNEADTPDNFQSRRPNTSFCFLDIRSPGLGDTAMYLCATSRDGGRTPYGYTFGSGTRLTVV.